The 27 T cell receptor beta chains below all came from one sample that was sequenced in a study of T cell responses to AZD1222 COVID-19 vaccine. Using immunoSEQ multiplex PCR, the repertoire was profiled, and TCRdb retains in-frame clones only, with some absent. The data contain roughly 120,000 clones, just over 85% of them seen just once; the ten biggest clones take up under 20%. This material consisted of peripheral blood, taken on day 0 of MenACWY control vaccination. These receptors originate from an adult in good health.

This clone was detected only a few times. CDR3 protein: CASRPRDGGRNSPLHF. The CDR3 region has the DNA TGTGCCAGCAGGCCCCGGGACGGTGGGCGTAATTCACCCCTCCACTTT. The rearrangement joins TRBV2 to TRBJ1-6; perhaps TRBD1 as D (5 bases). With 6 bases removed from V and 6 bases from J, the gap between germline ends came to 18 bases. CDR3 size: 16 residues. The germline V gene has CDR1 SNHLY and CDR2 FYNNEI.

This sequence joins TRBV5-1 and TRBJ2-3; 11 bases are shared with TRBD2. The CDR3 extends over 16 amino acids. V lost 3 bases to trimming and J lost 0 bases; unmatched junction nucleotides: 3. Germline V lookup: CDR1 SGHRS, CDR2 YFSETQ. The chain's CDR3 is CASSSTSGASTDTQYF. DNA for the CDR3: TGCGCCAGCAGCTCGACTAGCGGGGCGAGCACAGATACGCAGTATTTT. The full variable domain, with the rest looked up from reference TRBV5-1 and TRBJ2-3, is KAGVTQTPRYLIKTRGQQVTLSCSPISGHRSVSWYQQTPGQGLQFLFEYFSETQRNKGNFPGRFSGRQFSNSRSEMNVSTLELGDSALYLCASSSTSGASTDTQYFGPGTRLTVL.

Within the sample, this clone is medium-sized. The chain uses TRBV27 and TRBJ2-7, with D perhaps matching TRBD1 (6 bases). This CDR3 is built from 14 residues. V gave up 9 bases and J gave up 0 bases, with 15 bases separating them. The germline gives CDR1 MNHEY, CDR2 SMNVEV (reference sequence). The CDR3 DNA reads TGTGCCAGTTGGGGGCAGGAGAGCTCCTACGAGCAGTACTTC. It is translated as CASWGQESSYEQYF.

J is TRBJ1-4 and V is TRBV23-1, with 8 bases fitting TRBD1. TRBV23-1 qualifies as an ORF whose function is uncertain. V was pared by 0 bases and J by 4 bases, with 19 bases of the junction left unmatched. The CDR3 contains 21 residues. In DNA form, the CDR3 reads TGCGCCAGCAGTCAATCTCTCATTATAAAGGGGACAGGAGCCTTTAATGAAAAACTGTTTTTT. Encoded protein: CASSQSLIIKGTGAFNEKLFF.

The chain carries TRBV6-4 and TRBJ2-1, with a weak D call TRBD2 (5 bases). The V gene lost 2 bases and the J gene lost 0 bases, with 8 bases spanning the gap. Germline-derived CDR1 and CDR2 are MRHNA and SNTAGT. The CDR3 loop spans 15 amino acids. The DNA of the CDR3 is TGTGCCAGCAGTGACGCGGCGGGCTCCTACAATGAGCAGTTCTTC. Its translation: CASSDAAGSYNEQFF.

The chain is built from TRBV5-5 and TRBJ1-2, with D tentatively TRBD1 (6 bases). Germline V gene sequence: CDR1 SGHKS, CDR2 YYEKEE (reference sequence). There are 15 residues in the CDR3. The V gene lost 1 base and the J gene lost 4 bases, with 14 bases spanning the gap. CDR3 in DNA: TGTGCCAGCAGCTTGACAGGGCCAGGGGTCTATGGCTACACCTTC. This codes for CASSLTGPGVYGYTF. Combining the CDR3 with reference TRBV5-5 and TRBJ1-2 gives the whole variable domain DAGVTQSPTHLIKTRGQQVTLRCSPISGHKSVSWYQQVLGQGPQFIFQYYEKEERGRGNFPDRFSARQFPNYSSELNVNALLLGDSALYLCASSLTGPGVYGYTFGSGTRLTVV.

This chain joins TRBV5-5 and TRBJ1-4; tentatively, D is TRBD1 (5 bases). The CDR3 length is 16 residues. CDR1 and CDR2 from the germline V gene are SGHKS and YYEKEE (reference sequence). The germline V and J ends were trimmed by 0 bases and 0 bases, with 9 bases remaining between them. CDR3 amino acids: CASSLARAATNEKLFF. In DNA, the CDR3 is TGTGCCAGCAGCTTGGCCAGGGCTGCAACTAATGAAAAACTGTTTTTT.

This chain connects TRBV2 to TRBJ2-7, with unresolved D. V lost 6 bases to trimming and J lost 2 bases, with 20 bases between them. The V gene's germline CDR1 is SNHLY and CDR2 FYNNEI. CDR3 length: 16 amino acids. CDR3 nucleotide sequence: TGTGCCAGCAGATTCGGGCCCTCCCTGGAGACCTACGAGCAGTACTTC. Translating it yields CASRFGPSLETYEQYF.

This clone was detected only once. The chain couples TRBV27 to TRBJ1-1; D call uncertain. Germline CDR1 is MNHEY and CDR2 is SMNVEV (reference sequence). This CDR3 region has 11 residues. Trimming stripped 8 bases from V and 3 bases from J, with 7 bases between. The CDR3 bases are TGTGCCAGCTGGAAGCACACTGAAGCTTTCTTT. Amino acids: CASWKHTEAFF.

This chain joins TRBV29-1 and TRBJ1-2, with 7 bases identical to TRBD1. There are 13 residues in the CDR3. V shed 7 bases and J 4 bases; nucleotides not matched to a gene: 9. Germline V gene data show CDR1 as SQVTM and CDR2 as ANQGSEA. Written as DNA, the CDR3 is TGCAGCGCCGTTCTCCGGGACAGCTATGGCTACACCTTC. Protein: CSAVLRDSYGYTF.

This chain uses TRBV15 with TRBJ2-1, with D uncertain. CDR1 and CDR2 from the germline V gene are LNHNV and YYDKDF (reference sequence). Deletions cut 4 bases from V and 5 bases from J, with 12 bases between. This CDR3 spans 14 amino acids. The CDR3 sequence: CATSIGLGNNEQFF. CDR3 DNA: TGTGCCACCAGCATAGGTTTGGGGAACAATGAGCAGTTCTTC.

Here the CDR3 reads CASSVRDSYNSPLHF. Written as DNA, the CDR3 is TGTGCCAGCAGCGTAAGGGACAGTTATAATTCACCCCTCCACTTT. The V gene is TRBV9, the J gene TRBJ1-6, with 7 nucleotides matching TRBD1. The CDR3 totals 15 residues. Germline V gives CDR1 SGDLS, CDR2 YYNGEE. The V segment lost 1 base and the J segment 4 bases; nucleotides outside the gene matches: 2.

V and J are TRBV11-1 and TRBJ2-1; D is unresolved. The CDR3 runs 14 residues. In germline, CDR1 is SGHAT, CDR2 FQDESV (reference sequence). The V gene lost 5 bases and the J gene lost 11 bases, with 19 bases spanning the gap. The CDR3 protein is CASSDPPEMSKQFF. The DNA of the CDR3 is TGTGCCAGCAGCGACCCTCCTGAGATGAGTAAGCAGTTCTTC.

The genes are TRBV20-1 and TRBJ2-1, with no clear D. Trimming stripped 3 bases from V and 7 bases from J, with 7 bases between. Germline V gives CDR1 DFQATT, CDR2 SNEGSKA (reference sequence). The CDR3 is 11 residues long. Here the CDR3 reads CSARMVNEQFF. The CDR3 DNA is TGCAGTGCTAGGATGGTGAATGAGCAGTTCTTC.

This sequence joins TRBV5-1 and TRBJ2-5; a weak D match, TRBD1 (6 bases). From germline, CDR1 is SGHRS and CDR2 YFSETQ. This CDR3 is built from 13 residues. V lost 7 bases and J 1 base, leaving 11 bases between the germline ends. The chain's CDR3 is CASGRDTQETQYF. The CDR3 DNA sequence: TGCGCCAGCGGCAGGGACACCCAAGAGACCCAGTACTTC.

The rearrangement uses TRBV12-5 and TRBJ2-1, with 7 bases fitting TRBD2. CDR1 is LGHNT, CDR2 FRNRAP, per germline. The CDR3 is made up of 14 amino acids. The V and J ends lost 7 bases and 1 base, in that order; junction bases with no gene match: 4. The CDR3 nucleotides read TGTGCTAGTGCCGCTAGCGGATCCTACAATGAGCAGTTCTTC. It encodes CASAASGSYNEQFF.

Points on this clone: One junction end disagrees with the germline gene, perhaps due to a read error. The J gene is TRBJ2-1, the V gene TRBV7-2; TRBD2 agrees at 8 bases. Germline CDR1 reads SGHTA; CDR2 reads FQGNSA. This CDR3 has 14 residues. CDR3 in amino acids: CASSLAGPYNEQFF. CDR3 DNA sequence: TGTGCCAGCAGCCTAGCGGGCCCCTACAATGAGCAGTTCTTC.

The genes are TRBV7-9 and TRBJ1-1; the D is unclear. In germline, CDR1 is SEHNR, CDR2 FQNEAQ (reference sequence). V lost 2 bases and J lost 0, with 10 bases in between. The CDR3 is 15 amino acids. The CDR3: CASSLIDWLNTEAFF. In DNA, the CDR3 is TGTGCCAGCAGCTTAATAGACTGGCTGAACACTGAAGCTTTCTTT.

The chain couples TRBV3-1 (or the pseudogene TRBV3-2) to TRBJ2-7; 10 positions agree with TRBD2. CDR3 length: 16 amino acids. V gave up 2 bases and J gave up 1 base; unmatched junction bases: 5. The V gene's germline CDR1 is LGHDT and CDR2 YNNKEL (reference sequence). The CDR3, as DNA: TGTGCCAGCAGCCAATCCGGGACTAGCGTTTCCTACGAGCAGTACTTC. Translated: CASSQSGTSVSYEQYF.

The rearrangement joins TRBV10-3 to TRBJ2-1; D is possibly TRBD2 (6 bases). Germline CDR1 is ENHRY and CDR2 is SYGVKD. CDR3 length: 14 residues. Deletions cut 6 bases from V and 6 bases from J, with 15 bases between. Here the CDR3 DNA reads TGTGCCATCAGCGGTAGCGGACCGCCCAATGAGCAGTTCTTC. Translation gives CAISGSGPPNEQFF.

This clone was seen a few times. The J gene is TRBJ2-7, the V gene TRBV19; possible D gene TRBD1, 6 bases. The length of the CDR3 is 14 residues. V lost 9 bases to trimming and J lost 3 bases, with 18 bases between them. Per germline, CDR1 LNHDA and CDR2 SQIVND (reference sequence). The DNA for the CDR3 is TGTGCCAGCATCAGGGGTTTCCTTGACTACGAGCAGTACTTC. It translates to CASIRGFLDYEQYF.

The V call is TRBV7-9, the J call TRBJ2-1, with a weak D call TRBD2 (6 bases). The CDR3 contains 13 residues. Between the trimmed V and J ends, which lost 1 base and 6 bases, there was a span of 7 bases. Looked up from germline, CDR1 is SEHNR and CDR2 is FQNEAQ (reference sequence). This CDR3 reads CASSLGDFNEQFF. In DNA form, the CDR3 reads TGTGCCAGCAGCTTAGGGGACTTCAATGAGCAGTTCTTC.

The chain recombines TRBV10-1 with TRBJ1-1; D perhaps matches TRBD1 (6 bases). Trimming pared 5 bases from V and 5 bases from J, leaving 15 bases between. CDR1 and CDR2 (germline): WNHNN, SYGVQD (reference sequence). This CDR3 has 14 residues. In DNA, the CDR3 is TGCGCCAGCAGTTCAACCCAGGGGACGACTGAAGCTTTCTTT. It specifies CASSSTQGTTEAFF.

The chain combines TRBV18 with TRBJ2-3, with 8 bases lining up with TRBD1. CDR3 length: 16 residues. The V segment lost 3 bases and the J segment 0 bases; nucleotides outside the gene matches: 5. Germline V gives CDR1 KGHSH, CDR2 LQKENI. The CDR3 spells CASSPLRTGSTDTQYF. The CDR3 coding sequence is TGTGCCAGCTCACCCCTACGGACAGGGAGCACAGATACGCAGTATTTT.

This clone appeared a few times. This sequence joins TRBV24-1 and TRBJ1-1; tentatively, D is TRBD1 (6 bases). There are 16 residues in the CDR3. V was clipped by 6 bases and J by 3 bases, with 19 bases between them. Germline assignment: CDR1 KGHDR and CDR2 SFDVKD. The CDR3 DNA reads TGTGCCACCAGTCGTTTCAGGGGCCGGGATCACACTGAAGCTTTCTTT. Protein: CATSRFRGRDHTEAFF.

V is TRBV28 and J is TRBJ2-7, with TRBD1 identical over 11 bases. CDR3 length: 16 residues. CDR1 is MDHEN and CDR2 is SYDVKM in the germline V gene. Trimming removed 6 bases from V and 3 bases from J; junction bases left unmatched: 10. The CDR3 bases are TGTGCCAGCAGCACGAACCCCGGGACAGGGGGCTACGAGCAGTACTTC. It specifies CASSTNPGTGGYEQYF. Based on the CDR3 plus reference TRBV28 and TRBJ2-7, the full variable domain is DVKVTQSSRYLVKRTGEKVFLECVQDMDHENMFWYRQDPGLGLRLIYFSYDVKMKEKGDIPEGYSVSREKKERFSLILESASTNQTSMYLCASSTNPGTGGYEQYFGPGTRLTVT.

The CDR3 here is CASSPRLAGALITGELFF. CDR3 nucleotides: TGTGCCAGCAGCCCGAGACTAGCGGGAGCTCTTATCACCGGGGAGCTGTTTTTT. The V call is TRBV4-2, the J call TRBJ2-2, with TRBD2 matching over 12 bases. Trimming at V came to 4 bases and at J to 4 bases, leaving 10 bases not matched to a gene. Germline lookup yields CDR1 LGHNA and CDR2 YNFKEQ. CDR3 length: 18 amino acids.